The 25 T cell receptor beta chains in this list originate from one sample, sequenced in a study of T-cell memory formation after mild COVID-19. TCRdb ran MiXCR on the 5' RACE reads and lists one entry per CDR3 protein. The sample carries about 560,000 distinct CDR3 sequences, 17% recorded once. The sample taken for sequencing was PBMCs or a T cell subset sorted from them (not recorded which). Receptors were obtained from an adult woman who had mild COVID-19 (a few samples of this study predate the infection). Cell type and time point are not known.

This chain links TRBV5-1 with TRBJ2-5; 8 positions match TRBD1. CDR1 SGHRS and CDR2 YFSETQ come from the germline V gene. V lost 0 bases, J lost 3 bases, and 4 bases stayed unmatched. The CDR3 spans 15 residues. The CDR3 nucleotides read TGCGCCAGCAGCTTGGGAGTGACAGGGGAAGAGACCCAGTACTTC. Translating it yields CASSLGVTGEETQYF.

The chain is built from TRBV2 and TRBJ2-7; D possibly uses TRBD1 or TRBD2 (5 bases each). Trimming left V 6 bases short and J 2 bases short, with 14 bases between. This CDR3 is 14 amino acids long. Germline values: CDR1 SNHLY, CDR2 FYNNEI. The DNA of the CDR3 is TGTGCCAGCAGAGTAGAGGGGTCAACCTACGAGCAGTACTTC. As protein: CASRVEGSTYEQYF.

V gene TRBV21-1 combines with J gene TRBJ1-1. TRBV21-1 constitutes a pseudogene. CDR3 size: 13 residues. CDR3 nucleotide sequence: TGTGCCAGCAGCAAGGGTAGTTGGACTGAAGCTTTCTTT. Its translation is CASSKGSWTEAFF.

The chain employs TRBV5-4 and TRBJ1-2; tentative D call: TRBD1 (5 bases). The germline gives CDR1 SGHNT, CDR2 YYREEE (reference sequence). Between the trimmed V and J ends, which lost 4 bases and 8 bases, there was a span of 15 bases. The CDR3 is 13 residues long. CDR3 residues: CASSLSAGQGYTF. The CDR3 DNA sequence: TGTGCCAGCAGCCTTTCGGCAGGGCAAGGCTACACCTTC.

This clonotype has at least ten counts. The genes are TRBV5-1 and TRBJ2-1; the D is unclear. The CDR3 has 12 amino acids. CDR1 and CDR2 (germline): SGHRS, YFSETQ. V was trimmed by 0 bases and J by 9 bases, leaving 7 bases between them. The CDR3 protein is CASSLDGGEQFF. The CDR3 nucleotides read TGCGCCAGCAGCTTGGACGGTGGTGAGCAGTTCTTC.

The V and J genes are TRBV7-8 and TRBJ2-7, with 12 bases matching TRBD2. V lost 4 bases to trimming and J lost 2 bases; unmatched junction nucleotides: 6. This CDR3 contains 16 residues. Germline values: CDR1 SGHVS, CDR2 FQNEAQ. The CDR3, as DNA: TGTGCCAGCAGCTCGACTAGCGGGGGACATGCCTACGAGCAGTACTTC. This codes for CASSSTSGGHAYEQYF.

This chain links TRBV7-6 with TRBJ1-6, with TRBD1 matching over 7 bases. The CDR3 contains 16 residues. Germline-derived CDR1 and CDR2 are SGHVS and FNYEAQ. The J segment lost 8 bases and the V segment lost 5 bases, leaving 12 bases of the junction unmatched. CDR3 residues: CASSPDAGQSHSPLHF. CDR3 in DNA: TGTGCCAGCAGCCCAGACGCGGGACAGAGTCATTCACCCCTCCACTTT.

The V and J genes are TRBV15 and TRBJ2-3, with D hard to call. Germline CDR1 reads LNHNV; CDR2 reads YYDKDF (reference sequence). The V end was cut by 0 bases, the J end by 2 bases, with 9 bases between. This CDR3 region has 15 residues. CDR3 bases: TGTGCCACCAGCAGAGAGCGGAAATACACAGATACGCAGTATTTT. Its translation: CATSRERKYTDTQYF.

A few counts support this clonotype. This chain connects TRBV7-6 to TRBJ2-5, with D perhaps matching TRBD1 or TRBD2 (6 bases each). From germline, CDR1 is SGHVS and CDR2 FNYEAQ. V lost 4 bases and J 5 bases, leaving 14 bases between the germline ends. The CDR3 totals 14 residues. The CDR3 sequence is CASSSYRRGETQYF. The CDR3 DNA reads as TGTGCCAGCAGCTCATACAGGAGGGGGGAGACCCAGTACTTC. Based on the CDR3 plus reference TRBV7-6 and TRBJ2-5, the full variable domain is GAGVSQSPRYKVTKRGQDVALRCDPISGHVSLYWYRQALGQGPEFLTYFNYEAQQDKSGLPNDRFSAERPEGSISTLTIQRTEQRDSAMYRCASSSYRRGETQYFGPGTRLLVL.

The CDR3 nucleotides read TGCGCCAGCAGGGAACTAGCGGGGGGGCGATCAGATACGCAGTATTTT. Translation gives CASRELAGGRSDTQYF. This chain links TRBV4-1 with TRBJ2-3, with 13 bases fitting TRBD2. The germline V gene has CDR1 MGHRA and CDR2 YSYEKL. Trimming cost V 6 bases and J 4 bases; bases outside gene matches: 7. CDR3 length: 16 amino acids.

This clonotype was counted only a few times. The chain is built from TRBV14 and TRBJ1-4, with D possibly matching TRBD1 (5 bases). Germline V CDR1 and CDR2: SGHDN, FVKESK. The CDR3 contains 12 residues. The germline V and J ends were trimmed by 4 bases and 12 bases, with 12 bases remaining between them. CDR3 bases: TGTGCCAGCAGCCCACCGATGGGGCAACTGTTTTTT. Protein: CASSPPMGQLFF.

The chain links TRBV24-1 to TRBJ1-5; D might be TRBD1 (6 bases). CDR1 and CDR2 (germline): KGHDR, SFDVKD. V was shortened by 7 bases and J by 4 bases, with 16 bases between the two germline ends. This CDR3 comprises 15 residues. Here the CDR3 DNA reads TGTGCCACCAGGGAGGGGGGGCTCGGGAATCAGCCCCAGCATTTT. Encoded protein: CATREGGLGNQPQHF.

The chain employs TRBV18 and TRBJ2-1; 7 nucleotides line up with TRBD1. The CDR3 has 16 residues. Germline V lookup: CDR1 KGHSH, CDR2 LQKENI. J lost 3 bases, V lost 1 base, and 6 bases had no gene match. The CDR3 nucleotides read TGTGCCAGCTCACCACTCCGGGACAGAGACTACAATGAGCAGTTCTTC. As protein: CASSPLRDRDYNEQFF.

The CDR3 DNA is TGTGCCAGCAGCCATATTAGACTAGCGGCCCTCCCTCAGCAGTACTTC. Its translation is CASSHIRLAALPQQYF. The chain joins TRBV3-1 to TRBJ2-7; 9 bases fit TRBD2. This CDR3 region has 16 residues. Germline values: CDR1 LGHDT, CDR2 YNNKEL (reference sequence). J was trimmed by 8 bases and V by 3 bases; bases with no gene match: 14.

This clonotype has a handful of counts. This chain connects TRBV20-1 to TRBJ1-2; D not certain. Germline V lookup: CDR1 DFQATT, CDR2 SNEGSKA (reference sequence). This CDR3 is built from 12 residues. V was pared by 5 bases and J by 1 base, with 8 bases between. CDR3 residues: CSAQPVNYGYTF. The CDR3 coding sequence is TGCAGTGCTCAGCCAGTTAACTATGGCTACACCTTC.

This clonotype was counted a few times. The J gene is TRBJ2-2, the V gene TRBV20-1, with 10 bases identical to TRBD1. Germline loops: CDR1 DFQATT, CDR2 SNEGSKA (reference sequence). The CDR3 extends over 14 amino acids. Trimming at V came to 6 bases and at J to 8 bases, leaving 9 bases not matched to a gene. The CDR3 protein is CSARPDRGLGELFF. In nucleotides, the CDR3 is TGCAGTGCAAGACCCGACAGGGGGCTTGGGGAGCTGTTTTTT.

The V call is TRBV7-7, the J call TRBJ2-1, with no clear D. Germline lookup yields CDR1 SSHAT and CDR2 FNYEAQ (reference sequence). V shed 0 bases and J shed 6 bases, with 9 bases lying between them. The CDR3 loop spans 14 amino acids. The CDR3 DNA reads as TGTGCCAGCAGCTTAGCGGTAGACTCCAATGAGCAGTTCTTC. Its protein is CASSLAVDSNEQFF.

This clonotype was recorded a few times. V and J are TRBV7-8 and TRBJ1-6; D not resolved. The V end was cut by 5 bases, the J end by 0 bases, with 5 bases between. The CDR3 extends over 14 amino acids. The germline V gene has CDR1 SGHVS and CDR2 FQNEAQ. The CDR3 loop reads CASSRNSYNSPLHF. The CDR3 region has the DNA TGTGCCAGCAGCAGGAACTCCTATAATTCACCCCTCCACTTT.

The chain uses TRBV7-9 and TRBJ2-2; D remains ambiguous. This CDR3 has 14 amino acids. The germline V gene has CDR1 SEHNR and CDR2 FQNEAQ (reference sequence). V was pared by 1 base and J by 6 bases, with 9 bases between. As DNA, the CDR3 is TGTGCCAGCAGCTTAGACGGCATCCCCGGGGAGCTGTTTTTT. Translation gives CASSLDGIPGELFF.

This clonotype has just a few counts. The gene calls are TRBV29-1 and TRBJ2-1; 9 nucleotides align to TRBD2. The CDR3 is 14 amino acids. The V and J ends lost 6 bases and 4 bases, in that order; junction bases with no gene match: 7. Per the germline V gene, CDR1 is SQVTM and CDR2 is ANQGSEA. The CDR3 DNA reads TGCAGCGTGCGTAGCGGGAGTTTGTACAATGAGCAGTTCTTC. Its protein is CSVRSGSLYNEQFF.

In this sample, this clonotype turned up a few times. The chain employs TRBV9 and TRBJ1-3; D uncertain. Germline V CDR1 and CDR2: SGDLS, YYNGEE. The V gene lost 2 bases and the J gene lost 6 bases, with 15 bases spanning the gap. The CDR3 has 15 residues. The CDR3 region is CASSVGSRVSNTIYF. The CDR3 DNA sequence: TGTGCCAGCAGCGTCGGGTCTAGGGTGTCAAACACCATATATTTT.

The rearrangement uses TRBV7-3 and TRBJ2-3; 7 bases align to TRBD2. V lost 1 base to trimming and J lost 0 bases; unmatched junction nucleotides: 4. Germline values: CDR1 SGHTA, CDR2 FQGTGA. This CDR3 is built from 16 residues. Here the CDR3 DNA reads TGTGCCAGCAGCTTAAAAAGCGGGGTTAGCACAGATACGCAGTATTTT. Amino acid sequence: CASSLKSGVSTDTQYF.

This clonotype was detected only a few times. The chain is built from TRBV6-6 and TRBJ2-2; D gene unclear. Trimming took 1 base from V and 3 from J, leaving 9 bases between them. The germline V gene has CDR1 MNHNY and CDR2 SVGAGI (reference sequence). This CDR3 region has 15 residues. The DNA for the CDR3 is TGTGCCAGCAGTTACTTGAGAGACCACACCGGGGAGCTGTTTTTT. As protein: CASSYLRDHTGELFF.

CDR3 amino acids: CASSLALATSSGANVLTF. In nucleotides, the CDR3 is TGTGCCAGCAGCTTAGCCCTAGCGACCAGCTCTGGGGCCAACGTCCTGACTTTC. The chain joins TRBV7-9 to TRBJ2-6, with TRBD2 as a possible D gene (6 bases). Germline CDR1 SEHNR, CDR2 FQNEAQ (reference sequence). The CDR3 totals 18 residues. V was shortened by 0 bases and J by 0 bases, with 12 bases between the two germline ends.

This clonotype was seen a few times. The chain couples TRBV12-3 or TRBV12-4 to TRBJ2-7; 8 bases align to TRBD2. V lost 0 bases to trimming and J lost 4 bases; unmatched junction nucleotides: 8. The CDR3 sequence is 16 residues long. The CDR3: CASSLALGLAVYEQYF. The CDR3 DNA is TGTGCCAGCAGTTTAGCGCTTGGACTAGCCGTATACGAGCAGTACTTC.